Below, 5 T cell receptor beta chains from the same sample are listed, as sequenced in a study of T-cell memory formation after mild COVID-19. MiXCR, run by TCRdb on the 5' RACE reads, gives a single entry per CDR3 protein. This sample has 250,000 or so distinct CDR3 sequences; under 20% occur once, and the top ten carry around 23%. Material: PBMCs or a T cell subset sorted from them (not recorded which). These receptor sequences come from a man younger than 30 who had mild COVID-19 (a few samples of this study predate the infection). Cell type and time point are not known.

The table lists this clonotype with a few counts. V gene TRBV3-1 combines with J gene TRBJ2-7, with D perhaps assigned TRBD1 or TRBD2 (5 bases each). CDR1 is LGHDT and CDR2 is YNNKEL in the germline V gene (reference sequence). V shed 1 base and J shed 3 bases, with 13 bases lying between them. The length of the CDR3 is 15 residues. The CDR3, as DNA: TGTGCCAGCAGCCAAGGATCGGGGCCCTACTACGAGCAGTACTTC. It translates to CASSQGSGPYYEQYF.

Only a few counts were recorded for this clonotype. The chain has TRBV4-2 and TRBJ1-1; the D gene is possibly TRBD1 (5 bases). V lost 0 bases and J lost 12, with 23 bases in between. CDR3 length equals 16 residues. Germline V gene sequence: CDR1 LGHNA, CDR2 YNFKEQ. CDR3 sequence reads: CASSQDTRTRGVRTFF. The CDR3 nucleotides read TGTGCCAGCAGCCAAGATACCCGGACAAGAGGGGTCAGAACTTTCTTT.

This clonotype was recorded a few times. CDR3 loop: CASSKTGTGPYNEQFF. The CDR3 DNA follows: TGTGCCAGCAGTAAAACCGGGACAGGTCCCTACAATGAGCAGTTCTTC. The chain uses TRBV6-5 and TRBJ2-1, with TRBD1 matching 8 bases. J was trimmed by 2 bases and V by 5 bases; bases with no gene match: 8. The CDR3 loop spans 16 amino acids. Germline assignment: CDR1 MNHEY and CDR2 SVGAGI.

The table lists this clonotype with a few counts. The CDR3 coding sequence is TGTGCCAGCAGTGCCACTGGACTAGCGGGGCCACAAGAGACCCAGTACTTC. It is translated as CASSATGLAGPQETQYF. The chain recombines TRBV6-2 or TRBV6-3 with TRBJ2-5; 12 bases are shared with TRBD2. Germline CDR1 and CDR2: MNHEY and SVGEGT. The CDR3 has 17 amino acids. With 5 bases clipped from V and 2 bases from J, the junction kept 9 bases outside the gene matches.

This clonotype was seen many times. This chain uses TRBV5-4 with TRBJ2-4; tentative D call: TRBD1 (5 bases). Trimming removed 2 bases at V and 9 bases at J, with 6 bases between. Germline CDR1 and CDR2: SGHNT and YYREEE (reference sequence). This CDR3 comprises 11 residues. The DNA for the CDR3 is TGTGCCAGCAGCTTTAGGGGCATTCAGTACTTC. Its translation: CASSFRGIQYF.